What follows are 30 T cell receptor beta chains derived from one specimen sequenced in a study of blood T cells in healthy people across ages. The second PCR ran about 6 to 11 cycles with a sample-barcoded 5' primer and J-beta primers. TCRdb re-derived calls from the 5' RACE reads in MiXCR, one entry per CDR3 protein. The sample contains over 950,000 distinct CDR3 sequences, about 51% of which appear only once. Sequenced input: blood. These receptors were collected from a woman aged 60-75 years in good health.

The rearrangement joins TRBV7-9 to TRBJ2-1; 7 nucleotides align to TRBD2. The better agreement between TRBJ2-7 and the DNA end casts doubt on the J call. CDR1 is SEHNR, CDR2 FQNEAQ, per germline (reference sequence). This CDR3 is 16 amino acids long. The CDR3 region is CASSLALASGTYEQYF. In nucleotides, the CDR3 is TGTGCCAGCAGCTTAGCGTTGGCTAGCGGCACCTACGAGCAGTACTTC.

There are a few counts of this clonotype. The chain is built from TRBV9 and TRBJ2-3, with D uncertain. This CDR3 comprises 12 residues. Trimming shortened V by 2 bases and J by 1 base, and 2 bases separated the two germline ends. Germline CDR1 reads SGDLS; CDR2 reads YYNGEE. CDR3: CASSVRTDTQYF. CDR3 DNA: TGTGCCAGCAGCGTGCGCACAGATACGCAGTATTTT. Full variable domain (missing parts from reference TRBV9 and TRBJ2-3): DSGVTQTPKHLITATGQRVTLRCSPRSGDLSVYWYQQSLDQGLQFLIQYYNGEERAKGNILERFSAQQFPDLHSELNLSSLELGDSALYFCASSVRTDTQYFGPGTRLTVL.

The chain employs TRBV6-2 or TRBV6-3 and TRBJ2-7; TRBD2 aligns across 8 bases. The CDR3 covers 14 residues. V was clipped by 6 bases and J by 5 bases; unmatched bases: 9. The germline gives CDR1 MNHEY, CDR2 SVGEGT. Written as DNA, the CDR3 is TGTGCCAGCAGCAAAACCGGGACTAGAAACGAGCAGTACTTC. It specifies CASSKTGTRNEQYF.

The count of this clonotype is one. The chain couples TRBV7-9 to TRBJ2-1; 9 bases line up with TRBD1. CDR1 and CDR2 from the germline V gene are SEHNR and FQNEAQ (reference sequence). CDR3 size: 17 residues. V trimming: 1 base; J trimming: 6 bases; junction bases outside the gene matches: 10. This CDR3 is CASSLGFGSTGGNEQFF. DNA of the CDR3: TGTGCCAGCAGCTTAGGGTTTGGGTCGACAGGGGGCAATGAGCAGTTCTTC.

J is TRBJ1-2 and V is TRBV2, with D perhaps matching TRBD1 (5 bases). CDR3 length: 14 amino acids. Per germline, CDR1 SNHLY and CDR2 FYNNEI. The V gene lost 3 bases and the J gene lost 7 bases, with 15 bases spanning the gap. CDR3 residues: CASSDMDTSGGYTF. The CDR3 region has the DNA TGTGCCAGCAGTGATATGGACACATCGGGTGGCTACACCTTC.

The chain links TRBV7-2 to TRBJ2-5; TRBD1 might be the D (6 bases). The length of the CDR3 is 17 residues. Looked up from germline, CDR1 is SGHTA and CDR2 is FQGNSA. V dropped 5 bases and J dropped 3 bases, with 22 bases sitting between them. The CDR3 nucleotides read TGTGCCAGCAGCCCCCGATGGGCGGCAGGGGTGGAAGAGACCCAGTACTTC. It is translated as CASSPRWAAGVEETQYF.

This clonotype showed up just a few times. This chain uses TRBV4-1 with TRBJ2-3; 7 nucleotides agree with TRBD2. The V and J ends lost 1 base and 1 base, in that order; junction bases with no gene match: 2. This CDR3 spans 15 amino acids. Germline V lookup: CDR1 MGHRA, CDR2 YSYEKL. The CDR3 loop is CASSQGAGGTDTQYF. The CDR3 nucleotides are TGCGCCAGCAGCCAAGGGGCGGGGGGCACAGATACGCAGTATTTT.

The CDR3 reads CASSQGRLGSTDTQYF. DNA of the CDR3: TGTGCCAGCAGCCAAGGACGTTTGGGGAGCACAGATACGCAGTATTTT. The rearrangement links TRBV3-1 to TRBJ2-3; D is uncertain. CDR3 size: 16 residues. Germline V gene lookup returns CDR1 LGHDT and CDR2 YNNKEL (reference sequence). The ends were cut back, 1 base at V and 0 bases at J, with 11 bases in the middle.

J is TRBJ2-3 and V is TRBV20-1; 7 positions agree with TRBD1. CDR1 and CDR2 (germline): DFQATT, SNEGSKA (reference sequence). J gave up 2 bases and V 6 bases, and 14 bases lay outside the gene matches. The CDR3 contains 16 residues. This CDR3 is CSATSRQGVFTDTQYF. DNA of the CDR3: TGCAGTGCCACCTCCAGACAGGGTGTTTTCACAGATACGCAGTATTTT.

V and J are TRBV12-3 or TRBV12-4 and TRBJ2-3, with D possibly being TRBD1 (5 bases). V shed 5 bases and J shed 6 bases, with 15 bases lying between them. This CDR3 is 14 amino acids long. The CDR3 protein is CASSLQGVVDTQYF. In nucleotides, the CDR3 is TGTGCCAGCAGTCTCCAGGGTGTGGTGGATACGCAGTATTTT.

This clonotype was observed many times. A much bigger clone sits one base away, suggesting this may be a read error. The gene calls are TRBV20-1 and TRBJ2-5; D possibly matches TRBD1 or TRBD2 (6 bases each). This CDR3 has 14 residues. Trimming pared 3 bases from V and 11 bases from J, leaving 22 bases between. Germline V gives CDR1 DFQATT, CDR2 SNEGSKA (reference sequence). CDR3 protein: CSARESSGGNEQYF. Here the CDR3 DNA reads TGCAGTGCTAGGGAGTCATCCGGGGGCAATGAGCAGTACTTC.

A few counts support this clonotype. The chain combines TRBV4-3 with TRBJ1-2; TRBD1 agrees at 7 bases. CDR3 length: 16 amino acids. Trimming took 3 bases from V and 1 from J; bases not matched to a gene: 8. Germline V CDR1 and CDR2: LGHNA, YSLEER. This chain's CDR3 is CASSQARTGFNYGYTF. The CDR3, as DNA: TGCGCCAGCAGCCAGGCCCGGACAGGATTTAACTATGGCTACACCTTC.

This clonotype was counted only a few times. In DNA, the CDR3 is TGCAGTGCCCCGCGGACTAGCCGGTTTTCCAATGAGCAGTTCTTC. Amino acid sequence: CSAPRTSRFSNEQFF. V usage is TRBV20-1 and J usage is TRBJ2-1; 8 nucleotides agree with TRBD2. Germline V gives CDR1 DFQATT, CDR2 SNEGSKA (reference sequence). This CDR3 has 15 amino acids. Unmatched junction bases numbered 13, after V lost 6 bases and J lost 6 bases.

V usage is TRBV27 and J usage is TRBJ1-5, with D unclear. The ends were cut back, 3 bases at V and 9 bases at J, with 18 bases in the middle. The CDR3 is 15 residues long. CDR1 is MNHEY and CDR2 is SMNVEV in the germline V gene (reference sequence). The CDR3 bases are TGTGCCAGCAGTTTGAGACTGCCTTTGGTTTGGCCCCAGCATTTT. The encoded protein is CASSLRLPLVWPQHF.

This chain links TRBV19 with TRBJ2-2; D tentatively fits TRBD1 or TRBD2 (5 bases each). CDR1 is LNHDA and CDR2 is SQIVND in the germline V gene (reference sequence). V lost 6 bases and J 6 bases, leaving 23 bases between the germline ends. The CDR3 covers 17 residues. The CDR3 nucleotides read TGTGCCAGTAGGTCGGTCGGGGCAGTTGTTGGTGCCGGGGAGCTGTTTTTT. Amino acids: CASRSVGAVVGAGELFF.

This chain joins TRBV20-1 and TRBJ2-7; D gene ambiguous. Germline V CDR1 and CDR2: DFQATT, SNEGSKA (reference sequence). V lost 4 bases, J lost 2 bases, and 12 bases lay in between. The CDR3 loop spans 13 amino acids. CDR3: CSAKKQPTYEQYF. The CDR3 DNA reads as TGCAGTGCTAAAAAGCAGCCTACCTACGAGCAGTACTTC.

The chain links TRBV6-6 to TRBJ2-7; D is undetermined. V dropped 0 bases and J dropped 3 bases, with 6 bases sitting between them. This CDR3 contains 13 residues. Germline V gives CDR1 MNHNY, CDR2 SVGAGI (reference sequence). The CDR3 loop reads CASSYSNIYEQYF. CDR3 coding DNA: TGTGCCAGCAGTTACTCGAATATCTACGAGCAGTACTTC.

The rearrangement joins TRBV20-1 to TRBJ1-2; TRBD1 is a possible D gene (6 bases). V was cut by 3 bases and J by 3 bases, with 14 bases left in between. CDR1 DFQATT and CDR2 SNEGSKA come from the germline V gene (reference sequence). CDR3 length equals 14 residues. CDR3 region: CSASEGTPYYGYTF. DNA for the CDR3: TGCAGTGCTAGCGAAGGGACACCTTACTATGGCTACACCTTC.

In this sample, this clonotype turned up a few times. One end of the junction is discordant with germline, which a read error may explain. The chain combines TRBV7-9 with TRBJ2-4; 12 bases fit TRBD2. The CDR3 is made up of 17 amino acids. Germline values: CDR1 SEHNR, CDR2 FQNEAQ (reference sequence). For the CDR3, the DNA is TGTGCTAGCAGCTTAGGTGACCTAGCGGGAGGGCCGCACATTCAGTACTTC. Its translation is CASSLGDLAGGPHIQYF. Using reference TRBV7-9 and TRBJ2-4 for the parts outside the CDR3, the full variable domain is DTGVSQNPRHKITKRGQNVTFRCDPISEHNRLYWYRQTLGQGPEFLTYFQNEAQLEKSRLLSDRFSAERPKGSFSTLEIQRTEQGDSAMYLCASSLGDLAGGPHIQYFGAGTRLSVL.

This CDR3 is CASSRTTGIYGYTF. Here the CDR3 DNA reads TGCGCCAGCAGCCGAACGACAGGGATCTATGGCTACACCTTC. The V and J genes are TRBV4-3 and TRBJ1-2, with 7 positions matching TRBD1. Germline values: CDR1 LGHNA, CDR2 YSLEER. J was trimmed by 4 bases and V by 4 bases; bases with no gene match: 6. CDR3 size: 14 residues.

This clonotype has just one count. This chain uses TRBV7-2 with TRBJ2-7; perhaps TRBD2 as D (6 bases). Germline CDR1 reads SGHTA; CDR2 reads FQGNSA. The V gene lost 5 bases and the J gene lost 5 bases, with 19 bases spanning the gap. The CDR3 is made up of 15 amino acids. CDR3 DNA: TGTGCCAGCAGCCCGTTAGGACTAACGGTTCACGAGCAGTACTTC. It encodes CASSPLGLTVHEQYF.

This chain joins TRBV28 and TRBJ2-6; D perhaps matches TRBD1 (6 bases). Germline CDR1 is MDHEN and CDR2 is SYDVKM. V shed 4 bases and J shed 4 bases, with 17 bases lying between them. This CDR3 contains 17 residues. The CDR3 DNA is TGTGCCAGCAGTTCTCGCAGGGGAAGGTTCGGGGCCAACGTCCTGACTTTC. This sequence encodes CASSSRRGRFGANVLTF. The full variable domain, rest sourced from reference TRBV28 and TRBJ2-6, is DVKVTQSSRYLVKRTGEKVFLECVQDMDHENMFWYRQDPGLGLRLIYFSYDVKMKEKGDIPEGYSVSREKKERFSLILESASTNQTSMYLCASSSRRGRFGANVLTFGAGSRLTVL.

Regarding this clonotype: One junction end disagrees with the germline gene, perhaps due to a read error. This chain joins TRBV30 and TRBJ1-2, with D possibly TRBD1 on 5 matching bases. There are 14 residues in the CDR3. CDR1 is GTSNPN and CDR2 is SVGIG in the germline V gene (reference sequence). In DNA form, the CDR3 reads TGTGCCTGGATACGGACAAATAGAAACTACGGCTACACCTTC. Residues: CAWIRTNRNYGYTF.

This rearrangement joins TRBV29-1 to TRBJ2-2; TRBD1 might be the D (5 bases). This CDR3 has 13 residues. Per germline, CDR1 SQVTM and CDR2 ANQGSEA. CDR3 protein: CGAVGQNTGELFF. CDR3 nucleotides: TGCGGCGCCGTCGGACAGAACACCGGGGAGCTGTTTTTT.

The J gene is TRBJ1-2, the V gene TRBV11-2, with TRBD1 identical over 9 bases. The CDR3 spans 15 residues. Germline trimming cut 5 bases from V and 8 bases from J; bases unmatched to any gene: 12. Germline V gene data show CDR1 as SGHAT and CDR2 as FQNNGV. The CDR3 region has the DNA TGTGCCAGCAGCCCAAAGGCGGACAGGGGATACGGCTACACCTTC. Its translation is CASSPKADRGYGYTF. Based on the CDR3 plus reference TRBV11-2 and TRBJ1-2, the full variable domain is EAGVAQSPRYKIIEKRQSVAFWCNPISGHATLYWYQQILGQGPKLLIQFQNNGVVDDSQLPKDRFSAERLKGVDSTLKIQPAKLEDSAVYLCASSPKADRGYGYTFGSGTRLTVV.

The chain couples TRBV3-1 to TRBJ2-4; 9 nucleotides line up with TRBD1. The CDR3 length is 14 residues. CDR1 LGHDT and CDR2 YNNKEL come from the germline V gene (reference sequence). Trimming cost V 4 bases and J 7 bases; bases outside gene matches: 5. The CDR3 loop is CASSPAGTGNIQYF. CDR3 nucleotides: TGTGCCAGCAGCCCGGCCGGGACAGGGAACATTCAGTACTTC.

This clonotype appeared a few times. This chain joins TRBV4-1 and TRBJ2-7; D possibly corresponds to TRBD1 (6 bases). The CDR3 extends over 15 amino acids. The germline gives CDR1 MGHRA, CDR2 YSYEKL. The V gene lost 4 bases and the J gene lost 2 bases, with 15 bases spanning the gap. The CDR3 loop reads CASSPLGADTYEQYF. The DNA for the CDR3 is TGCGCCAGCAGCCCCCTGGGGGCGGACACCTACGAGCAGTACTTC.

This sequence joins TRBV12-3 or TRBV12-4 and TRBJ2-7; D is undetermined. The DNA end favors TRBJ2-5, so the J call may be wrong. This CDR3 has 15 amino acids. The DNA of the CDR3 is TGTGCCAGTTACGACGAAGACCTCCCTCCAGAGACCCAGTACTTC. Amino acid sequence: CASYDEDLPPETQYF.

Only one count was recorded for this clonotype. The V and J genes are TRBV20-1 and TRBJ2-3; D is possibly TRBD2 (5 bases). This CDR3 region has 13 residues. Germline CDR1 reads DFQATT; CDR2 reads SNEGSKA (reference sequence). Trimming left V 3 bases short and J 6 bases short, with 13 bases between. The CDR3 DNA reads TGCAGTGCTAGTCGGGCGGGCAGGGATACGCAGTATTTT. This sequence encodes CSASRAGRDTQYF.

The rearrangement joins TRBV6-8 to TRBJ2-3, with D perhaps TRBD2 (6 bases). Per the germline V gene, CDR1 is MNHGY and CDR2 is SAAAGT. This CDR3 is built from 14 residues. Trimming pared 6 bases from V and 2 bases from J, leaving 12 bases between. This chain's CDR3 is CASRGRRDTDTQYF. The CDR3 DNA follows: TGTGCCAGCAGAGGTCGGCGGGACACAGATACGCAGTATTTT.